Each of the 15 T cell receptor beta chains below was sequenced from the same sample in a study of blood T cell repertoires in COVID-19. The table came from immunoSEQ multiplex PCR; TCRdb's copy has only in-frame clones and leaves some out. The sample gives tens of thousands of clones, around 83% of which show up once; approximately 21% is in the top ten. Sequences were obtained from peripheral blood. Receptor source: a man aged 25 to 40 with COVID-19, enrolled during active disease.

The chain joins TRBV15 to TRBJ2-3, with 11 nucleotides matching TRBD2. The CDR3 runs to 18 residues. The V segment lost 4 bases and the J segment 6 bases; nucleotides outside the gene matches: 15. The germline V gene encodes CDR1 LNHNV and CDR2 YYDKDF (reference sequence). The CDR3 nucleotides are TGTGCCACCAGCACCCCGAGGGGGGGTAGCGGGGGGGTTGATACGCAGTATTTT. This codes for CATSTPRGGSGGVDTQYF.

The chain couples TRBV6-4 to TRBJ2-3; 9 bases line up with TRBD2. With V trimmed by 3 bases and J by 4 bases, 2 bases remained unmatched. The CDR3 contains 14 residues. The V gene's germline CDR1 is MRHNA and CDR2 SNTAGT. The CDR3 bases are TGTGCCAGCAGTGAGCGGGAGGGCCCAGATACGCAGTATTTT. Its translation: CASSEREGPDTQYF.

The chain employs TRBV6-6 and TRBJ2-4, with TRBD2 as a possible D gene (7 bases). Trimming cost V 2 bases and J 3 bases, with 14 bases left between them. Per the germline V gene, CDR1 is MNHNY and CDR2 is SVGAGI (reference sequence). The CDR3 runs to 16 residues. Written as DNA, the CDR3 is TGTGCCAGCAGTTACGGGGGGGGGCTAGTCAAAAACATTCAGTACTTC. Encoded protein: CASSYGGGLVKNIQYF.

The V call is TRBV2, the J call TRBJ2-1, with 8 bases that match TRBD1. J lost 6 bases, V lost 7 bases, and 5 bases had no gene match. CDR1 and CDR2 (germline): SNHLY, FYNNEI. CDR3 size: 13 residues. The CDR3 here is CASTPQGGNEQFF. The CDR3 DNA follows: TGTGCCAGCACTCCACAGGGGGGCAATGAGCAGTTCTTC.

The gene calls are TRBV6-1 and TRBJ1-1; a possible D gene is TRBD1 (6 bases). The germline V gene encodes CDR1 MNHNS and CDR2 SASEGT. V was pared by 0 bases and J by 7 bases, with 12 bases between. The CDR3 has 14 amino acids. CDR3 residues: CASSEAEGGNEAFF. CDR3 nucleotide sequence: TGTGCCAGCAGTGAAGCGGAGGGGGGGAATGAAGCTTTCTTT.

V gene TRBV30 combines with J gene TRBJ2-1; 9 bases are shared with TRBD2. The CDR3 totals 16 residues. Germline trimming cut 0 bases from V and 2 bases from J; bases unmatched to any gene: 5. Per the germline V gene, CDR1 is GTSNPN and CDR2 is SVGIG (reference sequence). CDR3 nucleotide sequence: TGTGCCTGGAGTGTACATAGCGGGAGCCCCTACAATGAGCAGTTCTTC. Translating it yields CAWSVHSGSPYNEQFF.

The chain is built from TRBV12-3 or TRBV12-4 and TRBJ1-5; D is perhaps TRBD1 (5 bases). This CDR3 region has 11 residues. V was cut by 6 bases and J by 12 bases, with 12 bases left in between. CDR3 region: CASSLDSNQHF. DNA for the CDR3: TGTGCCAGCAGCCTAGACAGCAACCAGCATTTT.

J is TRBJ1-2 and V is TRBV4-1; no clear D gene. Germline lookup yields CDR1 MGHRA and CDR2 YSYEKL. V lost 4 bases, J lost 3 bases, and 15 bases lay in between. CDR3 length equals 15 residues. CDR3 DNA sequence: TGCGCCAGCAGCCGCCCCAGAACCCGGGACTATGGCTACACCTTC. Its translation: CASSRPRTRDYGYTF.

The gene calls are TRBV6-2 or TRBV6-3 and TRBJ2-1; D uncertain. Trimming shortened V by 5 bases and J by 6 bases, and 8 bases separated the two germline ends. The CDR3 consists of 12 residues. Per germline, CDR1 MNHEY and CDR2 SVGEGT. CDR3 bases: TGTGCCAGCAGTCGGGTCCTCAATGAGCAGTTCTTC. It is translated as CASSRVLNEQFF.

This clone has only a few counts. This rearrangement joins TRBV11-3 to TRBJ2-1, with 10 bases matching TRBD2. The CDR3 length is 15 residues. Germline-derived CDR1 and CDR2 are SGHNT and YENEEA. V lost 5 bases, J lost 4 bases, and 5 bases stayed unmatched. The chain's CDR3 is CASSTVAGGYNEQFF. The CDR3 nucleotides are TGTGCCAGCAGCACCGTAGCGGGGGGTTACAATGAGCAGTTCTTC.

The CDR3: CASEPLGDRGRRDGYTF. The CDR3 DNA follows: TGTGCCAGTGAGCCACTGGGGGACAGGGGGCGAAGAGATGGCTACACCTTC. The V and J genes are TRBV19 and TRBJ1-2, with 12 bases that match TRBD1. The CDR3 length is 17 residues. Trimming removed 8 bases from V and 6 bases from J; junction bases left unmatched: 16. The germline gives CDR1 LNHDA, CDR2 SQIVND (reference sequence).

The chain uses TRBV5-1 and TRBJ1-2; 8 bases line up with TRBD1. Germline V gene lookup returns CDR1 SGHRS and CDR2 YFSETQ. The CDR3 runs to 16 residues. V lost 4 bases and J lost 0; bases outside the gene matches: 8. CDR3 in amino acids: CASSPYGQGANYGYTF. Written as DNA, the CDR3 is TGCGCCAGCAGCCCTTATGGACAGGGAGCTAACTATGGCTACACCTTC.

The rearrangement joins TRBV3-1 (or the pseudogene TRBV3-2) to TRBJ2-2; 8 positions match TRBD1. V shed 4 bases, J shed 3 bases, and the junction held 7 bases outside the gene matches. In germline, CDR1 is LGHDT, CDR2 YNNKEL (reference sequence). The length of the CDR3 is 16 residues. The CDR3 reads CASSLGQGSHTGELFF. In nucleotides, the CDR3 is TGTGCCAGCAGCCTCGGACAGGGCTCTCACACCGGGGAGCTGTTTTTT.

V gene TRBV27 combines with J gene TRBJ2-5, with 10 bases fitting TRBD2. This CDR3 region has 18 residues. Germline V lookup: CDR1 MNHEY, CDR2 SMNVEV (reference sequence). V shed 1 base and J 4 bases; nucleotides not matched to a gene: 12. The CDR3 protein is CASSLYVLVAGGLETQYF. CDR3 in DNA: TGTGCCAGCAGTTTATATGTTCTCGTAGCGGGGGGATTAGAGACCCAGTACTTC.

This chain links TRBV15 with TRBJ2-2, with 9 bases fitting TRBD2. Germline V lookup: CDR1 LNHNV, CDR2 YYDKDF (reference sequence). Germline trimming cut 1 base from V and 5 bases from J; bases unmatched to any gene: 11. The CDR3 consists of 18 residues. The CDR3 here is CATSRVKAGGLRTGELFF. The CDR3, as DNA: TGTGCCACCAGCAGAGTTAAGGCGGGGGGGCTACGGACCGGGGAGCTGTTTTTT.